The entry below gives a single T cell receptor beta chain sequence along with its context. This clonotype has only a few counts. What antigen it recognizes has not been identified. Base quality data are lacking; no much larger clone is found one base away. This entry is derived from a study of T cells in Graves' hyperthyroidism and ophthalmopathy (dated by TCRdb to about 2019). A note on the overall study: Peripheral blood samples were taken at the time of initial diagnosis, prior to any treatment. To identify TCR V-J signatures that set the groups apart, the researchers used a discovery cohort of 90 to 100 patients, made up of 43 with Graves' ophthalmopathy and some 55 with stable Graves' hyperthyroidism. Prospective prediction of ophthalmopathy was tested in an independent validation cohort of 18 to 20 hyperthyroidism patients and some 17 patients who later progressed to ophthalmopathy. For training and testing, the roughly 100 patients in the discovery cohort were randomly divided in a 7:3 ratio. Thyroid tissue and blood T-cell repertoires from roughly 6 Graves' hyperthyroidism patients were also compared in the study. Following sampling, methimazole starting at 30 mg daily was given to hyperthyroidism patients, and high-dose intravenous methylprednisolone was given to ophthalmopathy patients. According to the paper, TCR Vbeta CDR3 sequencing was carried out on more than 120 peripheral blood samples, which came from more than 40 ophthalmopathy, around 75 hyperthyroidism and roughly 17 progressor patients. Overall study results and their limits: Sample size was not statistically predetermined, and investigators were not blinded to group allocation. Most expanded thyroid clonotypes (frequency above 0.001) were also detected in blood, a finding suggesting that blood repertoires may reflect thyroid immune responses. In validation, the model predicted progression to ophthalmopathy a median of about 6.8 months before onset, with roughly 71% sensitivity and 72.22% specificity. A model built on a 13 V-J signature distinguished ophthalmopathy from stable hyperthyroidism, reaching roughly 88% sensitivity and about 81% specificity in cross-validation and 80%/75% in testing.

The hyperthyroidism patients were between 18 and 65 years old and newly diagnosed, with a disease duration of less than 2 months. Patients with uncontrolled infections, other autoimmune diseases, pregnancy or lactation were excluded. Clinical symptoms, serum thyroxine and TRAb, thyroid ultrasound, and orbital computed tomography formed the basis for the diagnoses. Blood from progressor patients was drawn when they were first diagnosed with hyperthyroidism, before any ophthalmopathy symptoms appeared. Ficoll-Paque density gradient centrifugation was used to isolate PBMCs from approximately 11 ml of fresh peripheral blood. Progressor patients were initially diagnosed with Graves' hyperthyroidism and developed ophthalmopathy during follow-up. Total RNA was extracted using Trizol reagent, and RNA quality was assessed on an Agilent 2100 Bioanalyzer. The TCR beta CDR3 regions were amplified from RNA transcripts. The first round of RT-PCR for the TCR CDR3 was performed with the HTBI primer set and the Qiagen OneStep RT-PCR kit. The libraries were constructed in a second round of multiplex PCR and then size-selected and purified. Libraries were sequenced paired-end with 100 bp reads on an Illumina HiSeq2000. In the source study's methods: SOAPnuke was used to process the raw data, with reads discarded if the reads contained adapters or uncalled bases, had a mean Phred below 15, or lacked an exact constant-primer or identifier match. COPE v1.2.5 was used to merge the high-quality paired reads, and each unique nucleotide sequence was defined as a clonotype. Clonotypes were aligned to IMGT TRBV, TRBD and TRBJ reference segments using MiTCR v1.1. The analysis included only V-J combinations with a frequency above 0.0001, which together covered 98% to 99.2% of the repertoires. The TCS score was defined as F50 (clonal expansion) divided by E x V (chaos), with BLOSUM62-based TCRdist calculated between CDR3 peptides within each V-J. Welch's t-statistics and random forest reduced several hundred V-J features to about 13, which were used in a naive Bayes classifier (R e1071). Starting from the raw public reads, TCRdb applied fastp trimming at Q25, assembled clones with MiXCR and retained in-frame beta chains. Here each entry gathers all rows of one CDR3 protein and keeps the most common genes and DNA. TCRdb, not the authors, supplied the V and J calls. The sample contains 730,000 or so distinct CDR3 sequences, 15% to 20% of them found a single time. Of the sample, approximately 15% falls within the top ten clones.

The specimen was blood. The receptor was derived from a woman aged 45-60 years with Graves' hyperthyroidism that later progressed to Graves' ophthalmopathy.

CDR3 loop: CASSPSGTGGSSPLHF. The base sequence is TGTGCCAGCTCACCTTCGGGGACAGGCGGTAGTTCACCCCTCCACTTT. The chain is encoded by TRBV18 joined to TRBJ1-6, and TRBD1 aligns with 8 junction nucleotides. Taken from cysteine to phenylalanine, the CDR3 has 16 residues. This entry keeps only the CDR3 DNA: 48 bases, framed from base 1. The germline V gene yields KGHSH for CDR1 and LQKENI for CDR2. The V end gives up 3 bases and the J end 9 bases, leaving 10 bases in the junction not matched to a gene.